The source of this T cell receptor beta chain is a study of cytomegalovirus exposure and HLA in healthy donors. Study background: Samples from HLA-typed donors yielded about 80 million unique TCRs in an early data release. General observations from the study: While the bulk of TCR sequences proved rare, some public TCRs turned up in many donors. Some V segments could not be told apart, so they were left out, TRBV6-2 and TRBV6-3 among them. Common viral pathogens seemed, in a later analysis, to connect with several of the most significant clusters.

PCR involved 60 Vbeta and 13 Jbeta primers. Data came from immunoSEQ multiplex PCR; TCRdb stores just in-frame clones and leaves some out. There are about 160,000 clones in the sample; about three quarters occur only once, and roughly 2% lies in the top ten. CDR3 size: 11 residues. CDR1 is MNHNS, CDR2 SASEGT, per germline. The V end lost 3 bases, the J end lost 5 bases, and 4 bases lay between the germline ends. As concerns this clone: The antigen is not known.

Sequenced input: PBMCs. The J gene is TRBJ1-2, the V gene TRBV6-1; no reliable D call. The TCR comes from a female donor in good health and CMV-seronegative. CDR3 sequence: CASSDYYGYTF. The CDR3 DNA sequence: TGTGCCAGCAGTGACTATTATGGCTACACCTTC.